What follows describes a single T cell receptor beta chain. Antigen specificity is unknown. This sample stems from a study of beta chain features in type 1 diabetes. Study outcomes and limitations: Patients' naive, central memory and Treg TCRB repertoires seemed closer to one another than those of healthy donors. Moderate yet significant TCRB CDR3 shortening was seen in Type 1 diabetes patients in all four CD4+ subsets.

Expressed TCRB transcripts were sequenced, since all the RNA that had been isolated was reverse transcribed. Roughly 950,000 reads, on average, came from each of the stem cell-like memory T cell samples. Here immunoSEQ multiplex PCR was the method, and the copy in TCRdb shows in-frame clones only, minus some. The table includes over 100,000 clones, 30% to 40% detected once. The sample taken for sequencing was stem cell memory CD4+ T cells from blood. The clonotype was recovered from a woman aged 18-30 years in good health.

CDR3: CSAGGQREQYF. For the CDR3, the DNA is TGCAGTGCGGGGGGGCAGCGCGAGCAGTACTTC. The chain recombines TRBV20-1 with TRBJ2-7; weak D call: TRBD2 (7 bases). The V end lost 6 bases, the J end lost 6 bases, and 12 bases lay between the germline ends. The germline CDR1 and CDR2 sequences are DFQATT and SNEGSKA (reference sequence). The CDR3 extends over 11 amino acids.